The clone carrying this T cell receptor beta chain was picked up a small number of times. The antigen remains unidentified. Donors, without exception, were Caucasian adults residing in Nashville, Tennessee. Trimming took 2 bases from V and 5 from J; bases not matched to a gene: 4. This CDR3 has 15 residues. In germline, CDR1 is LNHDA, CDR2 SQIVND (reference sequence). The data stem from a study of shared clonotypes between healthy human individuals. The study's findings and limits: Sequencing depth was a factor that was expected to affect clonotype sharing among donors.

How the authors handled the data: Filtering was not the same, since immunoSEQ gave junction-only sequences without quality scores. Method: immunoSEQ multiplex PCR; TCRdb's copy keeps in-frame clones and lacks some. V and J calls plus clone size are reproduced from that table; the DNA served to infer D and trimming. Counted here are about 710,000 clones, around 73% occurring once; the ten biggest clones make up 1.5% to 2%. The rearrangement joins TRBV19 to TRBJ2-7; TRBD2 matches at 12 bases. The specimen was memory CD4+ T cells sorted from blood. The subset here: CD45RA-negative fraction. This clonotype was sampled from a woman between 25 and 40 years old in good health. CDR3 loop: CASSIPTSGSNEQYF. CDR3 nucleotides: TGTGCCAGTAGTATACCGACTAGCGGGAGCAACGAGCAGTACTTC.